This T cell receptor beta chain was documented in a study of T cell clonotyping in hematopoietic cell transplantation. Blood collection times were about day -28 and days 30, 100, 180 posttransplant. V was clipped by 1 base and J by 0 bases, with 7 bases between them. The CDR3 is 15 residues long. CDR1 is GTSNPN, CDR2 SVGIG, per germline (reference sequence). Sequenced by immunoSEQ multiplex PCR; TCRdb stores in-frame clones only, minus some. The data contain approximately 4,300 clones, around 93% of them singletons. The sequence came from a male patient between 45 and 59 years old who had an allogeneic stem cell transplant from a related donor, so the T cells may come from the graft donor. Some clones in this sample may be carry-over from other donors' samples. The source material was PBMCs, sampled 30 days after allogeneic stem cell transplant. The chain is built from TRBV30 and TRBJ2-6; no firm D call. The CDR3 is CAWSGASSGANVLTF. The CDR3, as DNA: TGTGCCTGGAGTGGAGCCAGCTCTGGGGCCAACGTCCTGACTTTC.